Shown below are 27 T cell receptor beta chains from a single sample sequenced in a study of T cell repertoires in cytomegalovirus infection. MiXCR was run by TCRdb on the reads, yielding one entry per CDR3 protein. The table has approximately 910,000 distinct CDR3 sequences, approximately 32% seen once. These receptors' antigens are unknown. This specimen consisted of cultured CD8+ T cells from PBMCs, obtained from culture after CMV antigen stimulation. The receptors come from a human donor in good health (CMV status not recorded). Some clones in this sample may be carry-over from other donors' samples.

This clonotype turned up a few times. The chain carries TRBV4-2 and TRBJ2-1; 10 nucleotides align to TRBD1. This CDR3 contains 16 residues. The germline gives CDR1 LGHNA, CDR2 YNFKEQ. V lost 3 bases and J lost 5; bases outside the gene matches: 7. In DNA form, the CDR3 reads TGTGCCAGCAGCCATCTCGGACAGGGGGAGAACAATGAGCAGTTCTTC. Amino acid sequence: CASSHLGQGENNEQFF.

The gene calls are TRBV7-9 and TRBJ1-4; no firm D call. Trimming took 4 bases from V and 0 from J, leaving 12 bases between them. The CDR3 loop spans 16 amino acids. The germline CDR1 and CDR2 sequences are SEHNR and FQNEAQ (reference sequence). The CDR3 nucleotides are TGTGCCAGCAGCTCACCGACATCTGCAACTAATGAAAAACTGTTTTTT. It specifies CASSSPTSATNEKLFF.

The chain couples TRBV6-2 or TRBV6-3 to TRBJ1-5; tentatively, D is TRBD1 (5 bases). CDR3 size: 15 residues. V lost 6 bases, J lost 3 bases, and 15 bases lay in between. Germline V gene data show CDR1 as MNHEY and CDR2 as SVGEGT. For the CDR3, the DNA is TGTGCCAGCAGGGTGGTAGGGGCTTTCAATCAGCCCCAGCATTTT. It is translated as CASRVVGAFNQPQHF.

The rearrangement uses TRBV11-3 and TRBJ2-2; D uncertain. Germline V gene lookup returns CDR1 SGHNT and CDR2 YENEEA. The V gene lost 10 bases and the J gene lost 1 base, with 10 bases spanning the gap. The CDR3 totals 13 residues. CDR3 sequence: CANTGGNTGELFF. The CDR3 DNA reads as TGTGCCAACACTGGCGGGAACACCGGGGAGCTGTTTTTT. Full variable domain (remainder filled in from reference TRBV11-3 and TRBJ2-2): EAGVVQSPRYKIIEKKQPVAFWCNPISGHNTLYWYLQNLGQGPELLIRYENEEAVDDSQLPKDRFSAERLKGVDSTLKIQPAELGDSAVYLCANTGGNTGELFFGEGSRLTVL.

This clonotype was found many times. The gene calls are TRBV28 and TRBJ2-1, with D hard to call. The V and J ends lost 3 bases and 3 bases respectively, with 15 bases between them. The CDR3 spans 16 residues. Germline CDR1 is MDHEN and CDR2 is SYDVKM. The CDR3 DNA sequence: TGTGCCAGCAGTTTCGTGGTGGCTAAGGGCTACAATGAGCAGTTCTTC. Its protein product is CASSFVVAKGYNEQFF.

Here the CDR3 DNA reads TGTGCCAGCAGTCGCGACGGATTAGCTAACTATGGCTACACCTTC. It specifies CASSRDGLANYGYTF. The chain combines TRBV27 with TRBJ1-2; D is ambiguous. The CDR3 covers 15 residues. Per germline, CDR1 MNHEY and CDR2 SMNVEV (reference sequence). The germline V and J ends were trimmed by 5 bases and 0 bases, with 13 bases remaining between them.

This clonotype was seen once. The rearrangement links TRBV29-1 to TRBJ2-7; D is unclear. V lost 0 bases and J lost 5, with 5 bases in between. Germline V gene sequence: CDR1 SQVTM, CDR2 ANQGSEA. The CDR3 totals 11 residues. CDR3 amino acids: CSVEEGHEQYV. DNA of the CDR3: TGCAGCGTTGAAGAGGGCCACGAGCAGTACGTC.

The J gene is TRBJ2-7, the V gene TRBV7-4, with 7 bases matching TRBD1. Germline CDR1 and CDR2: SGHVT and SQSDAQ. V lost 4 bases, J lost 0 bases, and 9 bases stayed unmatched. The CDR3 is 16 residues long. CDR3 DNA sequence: TGTGCCAGCAGCTCAATTCAGACAGGGCACTCCTACGAGCAGTACTTC. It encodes CASSSIQTGHSYEQYF.

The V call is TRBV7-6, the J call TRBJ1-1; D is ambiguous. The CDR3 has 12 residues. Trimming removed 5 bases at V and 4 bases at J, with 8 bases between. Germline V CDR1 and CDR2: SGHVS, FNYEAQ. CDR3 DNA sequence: TGTGCCAGCAGCCAAAGTGGCACTGAAGCTTTCTTT. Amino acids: CASSQSGTEAFF. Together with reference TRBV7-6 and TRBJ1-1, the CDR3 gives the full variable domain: GAGVSQSPRYKVTKRGQDVALRCDPISGHVSLYWYRQALGQGPEFLTYFNYEAQQDKSGLPNDRFSAERPEGSISTLTIQRTEQRDSAMYRCASSQSGTEAFFGQGTRLTVV.

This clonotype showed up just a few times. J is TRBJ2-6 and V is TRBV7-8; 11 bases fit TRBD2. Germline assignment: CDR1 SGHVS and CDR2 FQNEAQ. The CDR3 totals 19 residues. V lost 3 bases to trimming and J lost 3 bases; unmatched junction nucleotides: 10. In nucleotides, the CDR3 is TGTGCCAGCAGCTTGAGACTAGCGGGGCCTCGAGGTGGGGCCAACGTCCTGACTTTC. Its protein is CASSLRLAGPRGGANVLTF.

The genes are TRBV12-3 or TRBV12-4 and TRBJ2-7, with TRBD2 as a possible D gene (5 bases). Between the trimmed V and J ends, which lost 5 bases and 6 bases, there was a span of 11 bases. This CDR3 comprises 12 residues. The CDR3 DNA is TGTGCCAGCAGTACGGGGTCTTCCGAGCAGTACTTC. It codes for CASSTGSSEQYF.

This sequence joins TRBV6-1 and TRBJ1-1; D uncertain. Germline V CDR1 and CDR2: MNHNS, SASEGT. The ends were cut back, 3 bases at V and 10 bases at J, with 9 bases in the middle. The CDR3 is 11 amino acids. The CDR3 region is CASSDSPLAFF. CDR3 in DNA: TGTGCCAGCAGTGACTCACCCTTAGCTTTCTTT.

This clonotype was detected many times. CDR3 sequence reads: CASRGVGSYEQYF. The CDR3 DNA reads as TGTGCCAGCAGGGGGGTGGGCTCCTACGAGCAGTACTTC. The chain recombines TRBV7-2 with TRBJ2-7, with D perhaps matching TRBD1 or TRBD2 (5 bases each). Trimming took 6 bases from V and 0 from J, leaving 9 bases between them. The germline gives CDR1 SGHTA, CDR2 FQGNSA. The CDR3 totals 13 residues.

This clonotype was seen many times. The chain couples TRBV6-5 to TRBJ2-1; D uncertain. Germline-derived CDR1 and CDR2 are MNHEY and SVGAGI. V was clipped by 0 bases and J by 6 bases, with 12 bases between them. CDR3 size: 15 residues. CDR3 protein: CASSYSEGFANEQFF. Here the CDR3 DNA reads TGTGCCAGCAGTTACTCGGAAGGGTTTGCCAATGAGCAGTTCTTC.

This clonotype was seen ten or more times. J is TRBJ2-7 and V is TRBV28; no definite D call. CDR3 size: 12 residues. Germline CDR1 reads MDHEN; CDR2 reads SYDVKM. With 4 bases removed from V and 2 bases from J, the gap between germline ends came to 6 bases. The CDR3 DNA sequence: TGTGCCAGCAGTTCCGACCCCTACGAGCAGTACGTC. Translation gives CASSSDPYEQYV.

For the CDR3, the DNA is TGCAGCGCCTGGGACATTCAGGAAACTGAAGCTTTCTTT. This translates into CSAWDIQETEAFF. The V and J genes are TRBV29-1 and TRBJ1-1; D is perhaps TRBD1 (6 bases). Germline V gene lookup returns CDR1 SQVTM and CDR2 ANQGSEA. The CDR3 runs 13 residues. The V end lost 7 bases, the J end lost 5 bases, and 17 bases lay between the germline ends. Filled out from reference TRBV29-1 and TRBJ1-1, the complete variable domain reads SAVISQKPSRDICQRGTSLTIQCQVDSQVTMMFWYRQQPGQSLTLIATANQGSEATYESGFVIDKFPISRPNLTFSTLTVSNMSPEDSSIYLCSAWDIQETEAFFGQGTRLTVV.

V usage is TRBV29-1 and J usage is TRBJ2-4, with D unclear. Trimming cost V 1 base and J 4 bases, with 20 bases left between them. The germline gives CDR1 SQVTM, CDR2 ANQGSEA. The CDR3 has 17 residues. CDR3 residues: CSVEGESQVQVKNIQYF. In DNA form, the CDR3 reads TGCAGCGTTGAAGGAGAGTCCCAGGTCCAGGTTAAAAACATTCAGTACTTC.

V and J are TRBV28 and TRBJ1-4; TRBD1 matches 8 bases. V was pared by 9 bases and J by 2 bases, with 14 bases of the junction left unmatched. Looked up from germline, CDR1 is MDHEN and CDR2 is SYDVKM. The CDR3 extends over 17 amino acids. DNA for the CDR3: TGTGCCAGTATGATCCAGGGGGCTCTAGTTACTAATGAAAAACTGTTTTTT. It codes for CASMIQGALVTNEKLFF.

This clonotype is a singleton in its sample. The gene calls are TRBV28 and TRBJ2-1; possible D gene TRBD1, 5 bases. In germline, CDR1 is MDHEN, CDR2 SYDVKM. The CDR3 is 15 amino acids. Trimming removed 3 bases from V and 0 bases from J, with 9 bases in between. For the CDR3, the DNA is TGTGCCAGCAGTTTTGAGGACAACTCCTACAATGAGCAGTTCTTC. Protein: CASSFEDNSYNEQFF.

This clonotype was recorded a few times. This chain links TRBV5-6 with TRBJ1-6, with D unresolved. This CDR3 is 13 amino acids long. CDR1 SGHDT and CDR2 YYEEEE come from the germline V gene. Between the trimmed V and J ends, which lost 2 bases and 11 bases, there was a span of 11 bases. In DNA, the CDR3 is TGTGCCAGCAGCTTCGGCCAGTCGGCACCCCTCCACTTT. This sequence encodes CASSFGQSAPLHF.

The CDR3 sequence is CASSTGDISYNEQFF. CDR3 bases: TGTGCCAGCAGCACCGGGGACATCTCCTACAATGAGCAGTTCTTC. The genes are TRBV5-4 and TRBJ2-1; tentatively, D is TRBD1 (6 bases). V lost 4 bases and J lost 0, with 11 bases in between. The V gene's germline CDR1 is SGHNT and CDR2 YYREEE (reference sequence). The CDR3 has 15 residues.

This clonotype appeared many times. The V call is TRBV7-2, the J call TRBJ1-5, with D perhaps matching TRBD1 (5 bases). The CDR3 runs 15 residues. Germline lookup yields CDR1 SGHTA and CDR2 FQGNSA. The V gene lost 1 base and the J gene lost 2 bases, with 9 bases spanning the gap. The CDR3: CASSLEARGNQPQHF. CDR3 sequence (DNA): TGTGCCAGCAGCTTAGAGGCCAGGGGCAATCAGCCCCAGCATTTT.

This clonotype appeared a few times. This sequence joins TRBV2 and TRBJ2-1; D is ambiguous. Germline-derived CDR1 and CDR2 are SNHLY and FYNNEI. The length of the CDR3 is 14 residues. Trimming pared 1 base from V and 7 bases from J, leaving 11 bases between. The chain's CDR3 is CASSEGKGLNEQFF. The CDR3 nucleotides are TGTGCCAGCAGTGAAGGAAAGGGTTTGAATGAGCAGTTCTTC.

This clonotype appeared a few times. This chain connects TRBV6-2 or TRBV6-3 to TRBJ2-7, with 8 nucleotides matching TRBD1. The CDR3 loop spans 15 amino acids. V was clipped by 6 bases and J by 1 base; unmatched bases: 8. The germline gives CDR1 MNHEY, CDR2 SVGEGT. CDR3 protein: CASSPTGGPSYEQYV. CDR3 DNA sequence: TGTGCCAGCAGCCCCACAGGGGGTCCTTCCTACGAGCAGTACGTC.

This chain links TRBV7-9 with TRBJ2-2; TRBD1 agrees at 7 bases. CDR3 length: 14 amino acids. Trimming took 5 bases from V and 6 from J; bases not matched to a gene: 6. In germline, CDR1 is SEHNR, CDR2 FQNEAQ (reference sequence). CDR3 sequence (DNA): TGTGCCAGCAGCAATCGACAGGGTCCCGGGGAGCTGTTTTTT. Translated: CASSNRQGPGELFF.

The CDR3 is CASSSAPGERRETQYF. The CDR3, as DNA: TGTGCCAGCAGCTCCGCCCCAGGGGAGCGTCGAGAGACCCAGTACTTC. The V gene is TRBV7-8, the J gene TRBJ2-5; a weak D match, TRBD1 (6 bases). Germline V gene sequence: CDR1 SGHVS, CDR2 FQNEAQ. The CDR3 consists of 16 residues. The V end lost 4 bases, the J end lost 4 bases, and 19 bases lay between the germline ends.

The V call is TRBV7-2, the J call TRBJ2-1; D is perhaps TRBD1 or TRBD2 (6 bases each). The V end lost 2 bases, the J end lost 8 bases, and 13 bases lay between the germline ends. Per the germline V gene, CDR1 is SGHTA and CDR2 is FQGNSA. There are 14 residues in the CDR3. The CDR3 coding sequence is TGTGCCAGCAGCTTAAGGGGGGCCAACGATGAGCAGTTCTTC. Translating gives CASSLRGANDEQFF.